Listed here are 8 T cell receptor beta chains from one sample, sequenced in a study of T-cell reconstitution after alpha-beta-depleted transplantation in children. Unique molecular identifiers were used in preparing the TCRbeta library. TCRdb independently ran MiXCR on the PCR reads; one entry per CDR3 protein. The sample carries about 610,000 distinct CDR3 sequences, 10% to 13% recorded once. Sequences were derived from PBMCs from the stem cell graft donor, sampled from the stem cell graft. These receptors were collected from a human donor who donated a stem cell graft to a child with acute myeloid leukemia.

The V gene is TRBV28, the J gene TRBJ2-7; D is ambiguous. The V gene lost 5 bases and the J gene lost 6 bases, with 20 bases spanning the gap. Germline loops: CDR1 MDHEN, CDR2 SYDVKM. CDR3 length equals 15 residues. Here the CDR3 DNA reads TGTGCCAGCAGTCGCGCTGGGCTAGATCATCTCGAGCAGTACTTC. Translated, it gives CASSRAGLDHLEQYF.

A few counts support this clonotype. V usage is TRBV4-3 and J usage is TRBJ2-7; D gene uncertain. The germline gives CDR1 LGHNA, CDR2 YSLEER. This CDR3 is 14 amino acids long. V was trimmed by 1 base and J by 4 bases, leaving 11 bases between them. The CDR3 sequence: CASSQALVGYEQYF. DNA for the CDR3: TGCGCCAGCAGCCAAGCTCTAGTCGGGTACGAGCAGTACTTC.

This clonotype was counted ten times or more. The CDR3 DNA follows: TGCAGCGCCGGGGGGGAGGGTGCCTACGAGCAGTACTTC. Protein: CSAGGEGAYEQYF. The V call is TRBV29-1, the J call TRBJ2-7; 8 bases are a match to TRBD2. There are 13 residues in the CDR3. Unmatched junction bases numbered 7, after V lost 7 bases and J lost 2 bases. Germline CDR1 and CDR2: SQVTM and ANQGSEA.

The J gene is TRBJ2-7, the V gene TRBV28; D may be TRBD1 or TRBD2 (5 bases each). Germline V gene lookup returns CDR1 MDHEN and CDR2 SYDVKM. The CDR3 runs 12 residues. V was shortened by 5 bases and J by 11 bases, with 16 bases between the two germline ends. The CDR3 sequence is CASSLRGVYEYF. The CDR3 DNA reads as TGTGCCAGCAGTCTAAGGGGAGTATATGAGTACTTC.

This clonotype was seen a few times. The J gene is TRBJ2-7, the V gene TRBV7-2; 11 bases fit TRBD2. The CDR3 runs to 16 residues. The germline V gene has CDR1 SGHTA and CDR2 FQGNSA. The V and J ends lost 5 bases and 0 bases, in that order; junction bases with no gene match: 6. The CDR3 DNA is TGTGCCAGCAGCCACTCCGGGACTAGCGGCTCCTACGAGCAGTACTTC. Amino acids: CASSHSGTSGSYEQYF.

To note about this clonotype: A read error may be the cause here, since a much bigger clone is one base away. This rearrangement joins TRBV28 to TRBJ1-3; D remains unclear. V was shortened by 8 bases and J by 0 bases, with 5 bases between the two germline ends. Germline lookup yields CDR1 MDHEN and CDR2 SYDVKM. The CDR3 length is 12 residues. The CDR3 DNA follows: TGTGCCAGCCAAGGCTCTGGAAACACCATATATTTT. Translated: CASQGSGNTIYF.

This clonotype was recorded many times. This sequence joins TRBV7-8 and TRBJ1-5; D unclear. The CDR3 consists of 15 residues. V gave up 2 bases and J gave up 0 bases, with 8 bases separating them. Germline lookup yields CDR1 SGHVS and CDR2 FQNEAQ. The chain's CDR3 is CASSLTEDSNQPQHF. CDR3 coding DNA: TGTGCCAGCAGCTTAACCGAGGATAGCAATCAGCCCCAGCATTTT.

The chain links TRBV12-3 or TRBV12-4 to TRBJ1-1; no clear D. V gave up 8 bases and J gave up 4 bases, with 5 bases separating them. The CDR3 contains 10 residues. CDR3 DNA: TGTGCCAGCCTTATCACTGAAGCTTTCTTT. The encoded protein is CASLITEAFF.